This T cell receptor (beta chain) comes out of a study of cytomegalovirus exposure and HLA in healthy donors. In germline, CDR1 is MNHNY, CDR2 SVGAGI (reference sequence). The V end was cut by 6 bases, the J end by 7 bases, with 16 bases between. The CDR3 sequence is 13 residues long. General study findings and limits: Within a later analysis, the majority of CMV-associated TCR beta chains appeared HLA-restricted.

Details on this clone: Its antigen remains unidentified.

PCR involved 60 Vbeta and 13 Jbeta primers. Sequencing used immunoSEQ multiplex PCR; TCRdb keeps in-frame clones, though not all of them. The table has 150,000 to 200,000 clones, about 75% seen once. V usage is TRBV6-6 and J usage is TRBJ2-7; TRBD1 is a possible D gene (5 bases). The source is a female donor in good health and CMV-seronegative. The sequencing input was PBMCs. The CDR3 is CASSPSQGWEQYF. In DNA, the CDR3 is TGTGCCAGCAGCCCCTCCCAGGGCTGGGAGCAGTACTTC.